Shown below are 16 T cell receptor beta chains from a single sample sequenced in a study of blood T cell repertoires in COVID-19. Generated by immunoSEQ multiplex PCR, the TCRdb table keeps only in-frame clones and is missing some. The sample lists under 30,000 clones, 70% to 90% seen once, with about a quarter in the top ten. Sequencing input: peripheral blood. Receptors originate from a human donor with active COVID-19. The donor label of this sample is uncertain.

This chain connects TRBV4-1 to TRBJ2-2; 12 bases are a match to TRBD2. Germline CDR1 is MGHRA and CDR2 is YSYEKL. V shed 0 bases and J 0 bases; nucleotides not matched to a gene: 2. The CDR3 is 18 amino acids. The CDR3 reads CASSQDLAGGPNTGELFF. The CDR3 DNA is TGCGCCAGCAGCCAAGATCTAGCGGGGGGGCCGAACACCGGGGAGCTGTTTTTT.

Worth noting for this clone: Other DNA sequences in the sample encode the same CDR3. The J gene is TRBJ2-7, the V gene TRBV7-9; no firm D call. The V end was cut by 1 base, the J end by 2 bases, with 9 bases between. Germline lookup yields CDR1 SEHNR and CDR2 FQNEAQ (reference sequence). The CDR3 totals 14 residues. The CDR3 spells CASSLGQATYEQYF. As DNA, the CDR3 is TGTGCCAGCAGCTTAGGGCAGGCCACCTACGAGCAGTACTTC.

V gene TRBV2 combines with J gene TRBJ2-3, with TRBD2 identical over 7 bases. CDR1 and CDR2 from the germline V gene are SNHLY and FYNNEI. The CDR3 is made up of 14 amino acids. V lost 3 bases and J lost 5; bases outside the gene matches: 5. CDR3 in amino acids: CASSDLSGVDTQYF. For the CDR3, the DNA is TGTGCCAGCAGTGACCTGAGCGGGGTAGATACGCAGTATTTT.

The rearrangement links TRBV4-1 to TRBJ2-7; TRBD2 aligns across 12 bases. Germline V lookup: CDR1 MGHRA, CDR2 YSYEKL. The CDR3 extends over 15 amino acids. Losses at the gene ends were 3 bases for V and 2 bases for J; bases not matched to a gene: 2. The CDR3 region is CASSHSSGGAYEQYF. DNA of the CDR3: TGCGCCAGCAGCCACTCTAGCGGGGGGGCCTACGAGCAGTACTTC.

The rearrangement links TRBV24-1 to TRBJ2-3; 16 nucleotides align to TRBD2. Trimming removed 5 bases from V and 6 bases from J; junction bases left unmatched: 13. The V gene's germline CDR1 is KGHDR and CDR2 SFDVKD. The length of the CDR3 is 19 residues. The DNA of the CDR3 is TGTGCCACCAGTGCCGACCCCGGGACTAGCGGGGGGGAGGGGGATACGCAGTATTTT. Translating gives CATSADPGTSGGEGDTQYF.

In its sample, this clone was seen once. The conserved closing phenylalanine or tryptophan is absent in this CDR3, likely reflecting a read error. This chain joins TRBV5-1 and TRBJ2-6; 9 bases are shared with TRBD1. The CDR3 spans 19 residues. The V gene end was trimmed by 4 bases and the J gene end by 0 bases; junction bases not matched to a gene: 11. From germline, CDR1 is SGHRS and CDR2 YFSETQ. Here the CDR3 reads CASSTHGTGLGSGANVLTS. The CDR3 DNA reads as TGCGCCAGCAGCACACACGGGACAGGGTTGGGCTCTGGGGCCAACGTCCTGACTTCC.

This clone occurred once. The chain carries TRBV19 and TRBJ1-5; D is unresolved. Trimming removed 6 bases from V and 5 bases from J, with 14 bases in between. CDR1 LNHDA and CDR2 SQIVND come from the germline V gene (reference sequence). This CDR3 is 14 amino acids long. CDR3: CASSMRAPDQPQHF. As DNA, the CDR3 is TGTGCCAGTAGCATGCGGGCCCCCGATCAGCCCCAGCATTTT.

The chain combines TRBV6-1 with TRBJ2-1, with D perhaps TRBD2 (6 bases). The CDR3 spans 17 residues. The germline V gene encodes CDR1 MNHNS and CDR2 SASEGT. The ends were cut back, 3 bases at V and 8 bases at J, with 23 bases in the middle. The DNA of the CDR3 is TGTGCCAGCAGTGAGCTTAGACTAGTTATAAGTGTCGATGAGCAGTTCTTC. This codes for CASSELRLVISVDEQFF.

The chain carries TRBV9 and TRBJ2-7; a possible D gene is TRBD1 (5 bases). V was clipped by 4 bases and J by 0 bases, with 11 bases between them. Germline assignment: CDR1 SGDLS and CDR2 YYNGEE. There are 14 residues in the CDR3. CDR3 sequence: CASSPRQTSYEQYF. The CDR3 DNA sequence: TGTGCCAGCAGCCCTCGACAGACCTCCTACGAGCAGTACTTC.

This clone turned up a few times. The chain links TRBV10-3 to TRBJ1-1; D is possibly TRBD1 (5 bases). V lost 6 bases, J lost 1 base, and 15 bases lay in between. This CDR3 is built from 15 residues. Germline-derived CDR1 and CDR2 are ENHRY and SYGVKD. The CDR3 protein is CAIREGASGNTEAFF. CDR3 nucleotide sequence: TGTGCCATCAGAGAAGGGGCCTCGGGGAACACTGAAGCTTTCTTT.

This chain links TRBV4-1 with TRBJ2-2, with D unresolved. The CDR3 runs to 12 residues. The ends were cut back, 7 bases at V and 1 base at J, with 4 bases in the middle. Germline-derived CDR1 and CDR2 are MGHRA and YSYEKL. CDR3 coding DNA: TGCGCCAGCAACGGGAACACCGGGGAGCTGTTTTTT. This gives the protein CASNGNTGELFF.

V usage is TRBV14 and J usage is TRBJ2-1; D is unclear. Germline V gene data show CDR1 as SGHDN and CDR2 as FVKESK. V was trimmed by 4 bases and J by 8 bases, leaving 9 bases between them. The CDR3 length is 12 residues. CDR3 residues: CASSLLGDEQFF. The CDR3 DNA follows: TGTGCCAGCAGCCTACTTGGAGATGAGCAGTTCTTC.

CDR3 bases: TGTGCCACCAGTGATATCAGGTCCTACGAGCAGTACTTC. Protein sequence: CATSDIRSYEQYF. The genes are TRBV24-1 and TRBJ2-7; D gene uncertain. The V and J ends lost 3 bases and 1 base respectively, with 6 bases between them. Germline V gives CDR1 KGHDR, CDR2 SFDVKD. The CDR3 is made up of 13 amino acids.

V and J are TRBV4-3 and TRBJ1-6, with a tentative D call TRBD1 (5 bases). The CDR3 has 15 residues. The V end was cut by 0 bases, the J end by 8 bases, with 11 bases between. Germline values: CDR1 LGHNA, CDR2 YSLEER. DNA of the CDR3: TGCGCCAGCAGCCAAGAAGGGGCTCCGTATTCACCCCTCCACTTT. Its protein product is CASSQEGAPYSPLHF.

The chain uses TRBV3-1 (or the pseudogene TRBV3-2) and TRBJ2-1, with TRBD2 matching 12 bases. With 0 bases clipped from V and 4 bases from J, the junction kept 10 bases outside the gene matches. Germline V lookup: CDR1 LGHDT, CDR2 YNNKEL (reference sequence). There are 19 residues in the CDR3. The CDR3 coding sequence is TGTGCCAGCAGCCAAGATTTGTTGCTAGCGGGAGGGCATTACAATGAGCAGTTCTTC. Its translation is CASSQDLLLAGGHYNEQFF.

The V call is TRBV5-6, the J call TRBJ2-7; 11 nucleotides line up with TRBD1. Germline CDR1 is SGHDT and CDR2 is YYEEEE. This CDR3 has 15 residues. With V trimmed by 5 bases and J by 0 bases, 4 bases remained unmatched. CDR3: CASSRDRGASYEQYF. Here the CDR3 DNA reads TGTGCCAGCAGTCGGGACAGGGGGGCCTCCTACGAGCAGTACTTC.